This paragraph reports one T cell receptor (beta chain). The antigen is not known. An end of the junction differs from the germline gene, which may be a read error. RNA extraction gave at least 5 micrograms of total RNA per sample. This CDR3 has 13 residues. Germline CDR1 and CDR2: SGHRS and YFSETQ. This sample was taken from a study of blood T cells in healthy people across ages. Regarding the study as a whole: It was not possible, with unsorted PBMCs, to conclusively compare naive and antigen-experienced cells. Age showed a roughly linear inverse relationship with TCR beta diversity per million T cells.

Then a second PCR, running roughly 7 to 11 cycles, was carried out with a sample-barcoded 5' primer and a J-beta primer mix. The yield of each sample was at least 3 million CDR3-containing paired-end reads. TCRdb reanalysed the 5' RACE reads using MiXCR and keeps one entry per CDR3 protein. This sample has about 670,000 distinct CDR3 sequences; around 50% occur once, and the top ten carry approximately 13%. This TCR came from an elderly woman in good health. The chain employs TRBV5-1 and TRBJ1-1, with D maybe TRBD1 (5 bases). The sequenced sample was blood. The CDR3 here is CACSPEGRGVTFF. Here the CDR3 DNA reads TGCGCCTGCAGCCCCGAGGGTCGGGGGGTAACTTTCTTT.